This T cell receptor (beta chain) was identified during a study of control samples from healthy donors and cancer patients. The CDR3 consists of 14 residues. Germline loops: CDR1 ENHRY, CDR2 SYGVKD. Trimming shortened V by 3 bases and J by 7 bases, and 10 bases separated the two germline ends. Clones were sequenced by immunoSEQ multiplex PCR, and TCRdb holds only the in-frame ones, with some missing. This sample has roughly 100,000 clones, with 85% to 90% found just once. What was sequenced was PBMCs. The chain is built from TRBV10-3 and TRBJ1-6; D is perhaps TRBD1 (5 bases). The receptor comes from a man aged 60-69 years with lung cancer. In nucleotides, the CDR3 is TGTGCCATCAGTGACCGACAGAGAAATTCACCCCTCCACTTT. This codes for CAISDRQRNSPLHF.